This T cell receptor beta chain was recorded in a study of CD8 T cells in Susac syndrome. Random hexamers served to reverse transcribe roughly 0.45 to 1 ug RNA. TCRdb reprocessed the immunoSEQ multiplex PCR reads via MiXCR and lists one record per CDR3 protein. The profile shows about 94,000 distinct CDR3 sequences, around 94% of them singletons. Germline V gives CDR1 MNHEY, CDR2 SMNVEV (reference sequence). CDR3 length: 15 amino acids. Trimming left V 4 bases short and J 1 base short, with 13 bases between. This TCR derives from a human donor with Susac syndrome. Material: CD4+ T cells from PBMCs. The rearrangement links TRBV27 to TRBJ2-5; perhaps D is TRBD1 or TRBD2 (5 bases each). As DNA, the CDR3 is TGTGCCAGCAGTTGGCCCAGGGACCTCCAAGAGACCCAGTACTTC. Protein sequence: CASSWPRDLQETQYF.